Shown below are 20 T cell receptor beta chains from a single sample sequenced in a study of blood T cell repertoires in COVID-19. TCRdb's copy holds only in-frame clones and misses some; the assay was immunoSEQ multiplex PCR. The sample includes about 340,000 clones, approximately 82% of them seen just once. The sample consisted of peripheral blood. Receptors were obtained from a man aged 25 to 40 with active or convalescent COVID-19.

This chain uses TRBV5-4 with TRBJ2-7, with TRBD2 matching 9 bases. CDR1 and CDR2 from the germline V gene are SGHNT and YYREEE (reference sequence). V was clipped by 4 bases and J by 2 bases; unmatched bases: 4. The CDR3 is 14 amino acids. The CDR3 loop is CASSPAGGPYEQYF. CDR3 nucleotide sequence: TGTGCCAGCAGCCCAGCGGGGGGCCCCTACGAGCAGTACTTC.

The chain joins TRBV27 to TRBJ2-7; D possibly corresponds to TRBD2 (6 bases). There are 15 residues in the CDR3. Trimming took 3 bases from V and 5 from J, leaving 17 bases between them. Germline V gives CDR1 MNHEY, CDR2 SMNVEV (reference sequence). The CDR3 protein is CASSLGGYRANEQYF. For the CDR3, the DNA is TGTGCCAGCAGTTTGGGGGGTTATCGAGCCAACGAGCAGTACTTC.

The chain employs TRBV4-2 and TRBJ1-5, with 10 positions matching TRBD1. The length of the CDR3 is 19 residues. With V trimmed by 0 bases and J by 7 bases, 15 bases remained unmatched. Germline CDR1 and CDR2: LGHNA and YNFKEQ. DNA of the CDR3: TGTGCCAGCAGCCAAGATGGGGCCGGACAGGGGGGACAAAACCAGCCCCAGCATTTT. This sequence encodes CASSQDGAGQGGQNQPQHF.

This CDR3 is CASSRSGTDTQYF. CDR3 bases: TGTGCCAGCAGCCGGAGTGGAACAGATACGCAGTATTTT. J is TRBJ2-3 and V is TRBV7-2; D gene unclear. The CDR3 has 13 amino acids. CDR1 is SGHTA and CDR2 is FQGNSA in the germline V gene. Trimming took off 5 bases at V and 3 bases at J, with 9 bases between the two ends. The variable domain in full, with the rest retrieved from reference TRBV7-2 and TRBJ2-3, is GAGVSQSPSNKVTEKGKDVELRCDPISGHTALYWYRQSLGQGLEFLIYFQGNSAPDKSGLPSDRFSAERTGGSVSTLTIQRTQQEDSAVYLCASSRSGTDTQYFGPGTRLTVL.

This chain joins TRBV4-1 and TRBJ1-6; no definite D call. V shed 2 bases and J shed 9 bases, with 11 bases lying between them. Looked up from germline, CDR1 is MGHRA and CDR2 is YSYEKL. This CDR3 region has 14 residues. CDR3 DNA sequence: TGCGCCAGCAGCCAATCCGGGGATGGTTCACCCCTCCACTTT. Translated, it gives CASSQSGDGSPLHF.

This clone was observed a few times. In DNA, the CDR3 is TGTGCCAGCAGCACGCAGTATGTGGGACTCCCGAACACCGGGGAGCTGTTTTTT. This codes for CASSTQYVGLPNTGELFF. The V and J genes are TRBV7-9 and TRBJ2-2; tentatively, D is TRBD2 (6 bases). V dropped 5 bases and J dropped 0 bases, with 19 bases sitting between them. Germline V CDR1 and CDR2: SEHNR, FQNEAQ (reference sequence). This CDR3 region has 18 residues.

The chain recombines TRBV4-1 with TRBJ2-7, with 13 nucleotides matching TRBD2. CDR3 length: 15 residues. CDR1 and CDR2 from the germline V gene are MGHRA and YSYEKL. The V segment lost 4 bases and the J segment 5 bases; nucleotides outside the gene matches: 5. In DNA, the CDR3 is TGCGCCAGCAGCCCGGGACTAGCGGGAAACAACGAGCAGTACTTC. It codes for CASSPGLAGNNEQYF.

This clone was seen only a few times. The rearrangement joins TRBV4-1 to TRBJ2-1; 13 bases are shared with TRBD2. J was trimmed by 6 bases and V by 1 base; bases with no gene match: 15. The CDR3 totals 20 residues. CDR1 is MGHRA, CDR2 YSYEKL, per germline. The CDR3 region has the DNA TGCGCCAGCAGCCAAGTTGAGTTGCGACTAGCGGGAGGTGTCTTCAATGAGCAGTTCTTC. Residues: CASSQVELRLAGGVFNEQFF.

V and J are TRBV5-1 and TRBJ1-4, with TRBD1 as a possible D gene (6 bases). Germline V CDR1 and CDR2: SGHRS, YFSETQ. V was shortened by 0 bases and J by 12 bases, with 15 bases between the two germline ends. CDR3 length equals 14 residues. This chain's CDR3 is CASSLAVLAGELFF. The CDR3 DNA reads TGCGCCAGCAGCTTGGCGGTCCTGGCAGGGGAACTGTTTTTT.

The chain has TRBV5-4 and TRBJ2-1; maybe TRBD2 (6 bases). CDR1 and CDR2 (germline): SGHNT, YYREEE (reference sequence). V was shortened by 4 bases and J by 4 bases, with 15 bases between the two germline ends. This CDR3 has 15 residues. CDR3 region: CASSLLRRDYNEQFF. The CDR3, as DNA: TGTGCCAGCAGCCTACTACGGAGGGATTACAATGAGCAGTTCTTC.

CDR3 sequence (DNA): TGTGCCAGCAGTTTTGGGCAGGGGCCCTACGAGCAGTACTTC. Amino acid sequence: CASSFGQGPYEQYF. V and J are TRBV27 and TRBJ2-7; the D gene is possibly TRBD1 (6 bases). Deletions cut 3 bases from V and 2 bases from J, with 11 bases between. The V gene's germline CDR1 is MNHEY and CDR2 SMNVEV (reference sequence). The CDR3 is made up of 14 amino acids.

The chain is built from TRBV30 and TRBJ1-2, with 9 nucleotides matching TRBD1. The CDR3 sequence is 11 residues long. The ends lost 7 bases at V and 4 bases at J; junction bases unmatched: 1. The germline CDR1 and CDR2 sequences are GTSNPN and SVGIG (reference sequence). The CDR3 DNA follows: TGTGCCTCGGGACAGGGCTATGGCTACACCTTC. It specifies CASGQGYGYTF.

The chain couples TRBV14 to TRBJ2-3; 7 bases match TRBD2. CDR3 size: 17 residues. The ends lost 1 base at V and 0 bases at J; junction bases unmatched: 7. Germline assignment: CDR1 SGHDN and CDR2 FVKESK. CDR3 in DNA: TGTGCCAGCAGCCAAGGGGCGGGGGTCCCCAGCACAGATACGCAGTATTTT. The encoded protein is CASSQGAGVPSTDTQYF.

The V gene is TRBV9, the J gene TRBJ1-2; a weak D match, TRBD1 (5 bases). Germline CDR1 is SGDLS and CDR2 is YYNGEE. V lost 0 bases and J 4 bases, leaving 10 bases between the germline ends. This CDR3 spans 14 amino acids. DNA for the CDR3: TGTGCCAGCAGCGTAGCTCCGGACACCTATGGCTACACCTTC. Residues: CASSVAPDTYGYTF.

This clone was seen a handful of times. DNA for the CDR3: TGTGCCAGCTCACTTCAGGACAGGGTCGCTTATGGCTACACCTTC. It is translated as CASSLQDRVAYGYTF. This rearrangement joins TRBV18 to TRBJ1-2, with 8 positions matching TRBD1. The germline V gene encodes CDR1 KGHSH and CDR2 LQKENI. The CDR3 is 15 amino acids. J was trimmed by 5 bases and V by 4 bases; bases with no gene match: 9.

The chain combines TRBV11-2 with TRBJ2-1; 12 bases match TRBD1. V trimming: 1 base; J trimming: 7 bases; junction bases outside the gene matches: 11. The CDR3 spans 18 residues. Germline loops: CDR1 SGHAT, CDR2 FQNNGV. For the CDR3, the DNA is TGTGCCAGCAGCTTAGGGCTCAGTTGGGGACAGGGGGCAAATGAGCAGTTCTTC. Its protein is CASSLGLSWGQGANEQFF.

CDR3 in amino acids: CASSGTGGVGTGELFF. The CDR3, as DNA: TGTGCCAGCTCCGGAACAGGGGGCGTCGGCACCGGGGAGCTGTTTTTT. The chain uses TRBV18 and TRBJ2-2; 9 bases map to TRBD1. Germline CDR1 KGHSH, CDR2 LQKENI. V lost 6 bases and J lost 4; bases outside the gene matches: 9. The CDR3 covers 16 residues.

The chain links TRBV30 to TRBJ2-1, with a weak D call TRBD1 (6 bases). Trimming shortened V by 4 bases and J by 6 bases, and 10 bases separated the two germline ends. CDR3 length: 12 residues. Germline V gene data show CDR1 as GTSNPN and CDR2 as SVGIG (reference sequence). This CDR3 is CAWNTGSNEQFF. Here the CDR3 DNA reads TGTGCCTGGAACACAGGGAGCAATGAGCAGTTCTTC. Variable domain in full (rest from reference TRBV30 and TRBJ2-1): SQTIHQWPATLVQPVGSPLSLECTVEGTSNPNLYWYRQAAGRGLQLLFYSVGIGQISSEVPQNLSASRPQDRQFILSSKKLLLSDSGFYLCAWNTGSNEQFFGPGTRLTVL.

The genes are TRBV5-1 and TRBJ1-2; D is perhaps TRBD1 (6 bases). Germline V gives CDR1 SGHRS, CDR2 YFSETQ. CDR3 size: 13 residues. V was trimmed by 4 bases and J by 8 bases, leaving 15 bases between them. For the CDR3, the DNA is TGCGCCAGCAGCGAGACAGGAGGTGAGGGCTACACCTTC. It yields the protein CASSETGGEGYTF.

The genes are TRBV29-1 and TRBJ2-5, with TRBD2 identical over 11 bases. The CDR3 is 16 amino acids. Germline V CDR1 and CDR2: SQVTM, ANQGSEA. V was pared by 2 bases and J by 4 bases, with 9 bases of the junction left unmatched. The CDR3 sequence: CSVEIPLAGVLETQYF. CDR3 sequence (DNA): TGCAGCGTTGAAATCCCACTAGCGGGAGTATTAGAGACCCAGTACTTC. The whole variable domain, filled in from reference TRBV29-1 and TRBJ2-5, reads SAVISQKPSRDICQRGTSLTIQCQVDSQVTMMFWYRQQPGQSLTLIATANQGSEATYESGFVIDKFPISRPNLTFSTLTVSNMSPEDSSIYLCSVEIPLAGVLETQYFGPGTRLLVL.